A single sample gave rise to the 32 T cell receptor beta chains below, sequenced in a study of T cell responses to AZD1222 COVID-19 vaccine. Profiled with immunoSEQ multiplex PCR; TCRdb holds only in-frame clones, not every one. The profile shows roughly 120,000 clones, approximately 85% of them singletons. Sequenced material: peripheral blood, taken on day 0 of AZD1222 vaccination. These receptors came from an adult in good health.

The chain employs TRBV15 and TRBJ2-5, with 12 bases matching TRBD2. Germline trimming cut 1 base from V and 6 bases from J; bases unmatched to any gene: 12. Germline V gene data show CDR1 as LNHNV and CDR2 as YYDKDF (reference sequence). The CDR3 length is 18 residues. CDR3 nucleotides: TGTGCCACCAGCAGAGCCCACGCTAGCGGGGGGGCTGTAAAGACCCAGTACTTC. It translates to CATSRAHASGGAVKTQYF.

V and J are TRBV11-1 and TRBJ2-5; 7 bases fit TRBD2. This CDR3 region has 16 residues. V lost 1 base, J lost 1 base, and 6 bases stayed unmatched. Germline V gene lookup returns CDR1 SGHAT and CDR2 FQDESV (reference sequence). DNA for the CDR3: TGTGCCAGCAGCTTAGTCGCTAGCGGCCTCCAAGAGACCCAGTACTTC. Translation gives CASSLVASGLQETQYF.

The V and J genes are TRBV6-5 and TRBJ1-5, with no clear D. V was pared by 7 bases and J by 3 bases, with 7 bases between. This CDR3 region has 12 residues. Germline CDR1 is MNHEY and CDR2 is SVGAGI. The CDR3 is CASNQNNQPQHF. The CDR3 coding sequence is TGTGCCAGCAACCAGAACAATCAGCCCCAGCATTTT.

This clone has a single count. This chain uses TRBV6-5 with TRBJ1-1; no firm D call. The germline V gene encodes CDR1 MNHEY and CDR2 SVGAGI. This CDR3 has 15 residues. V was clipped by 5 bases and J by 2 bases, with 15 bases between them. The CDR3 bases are TGTGCCAGCAGTCCCGATGGACCGGGAAACACTGAAGCTTTCTTT. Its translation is CASSPDGPGNTEAFF.

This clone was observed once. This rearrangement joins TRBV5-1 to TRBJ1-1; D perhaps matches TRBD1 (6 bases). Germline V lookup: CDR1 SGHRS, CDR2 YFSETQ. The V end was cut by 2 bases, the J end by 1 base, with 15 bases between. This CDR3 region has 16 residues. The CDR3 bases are TGCGCCAGCAGCTTTGAAGGGGCAGGGGAGAACACTGAAGCTTTCTTT. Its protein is CASSFEGAGENTEAFF. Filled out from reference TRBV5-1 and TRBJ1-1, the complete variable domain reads KAGVTQTPRYLIKTRGQQVTLSCSPISGHRSVSWYQQTPGQGLQFLFEYFSETQRNKGNFPGRFSGRQFSNSRSEMNVSTLELGDSALYLCASSFEGAGENTEAFFGQGTRLTVV.

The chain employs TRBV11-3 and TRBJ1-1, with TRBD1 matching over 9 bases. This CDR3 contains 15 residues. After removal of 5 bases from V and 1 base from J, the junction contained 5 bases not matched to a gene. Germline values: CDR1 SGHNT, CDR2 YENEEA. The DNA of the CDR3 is TGTGCCAGCAGCCCTAGGACAGGGGAGAACACTGAAGCTTTCTTT. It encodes CASSPRTGENTEAFF.

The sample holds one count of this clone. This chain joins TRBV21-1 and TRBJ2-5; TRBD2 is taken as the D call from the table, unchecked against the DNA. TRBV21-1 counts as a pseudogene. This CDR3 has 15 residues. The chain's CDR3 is CASSKHSGGIKTQYF. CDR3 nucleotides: TGTGCCAGCAGCAAACATAGCGGGGGGATAAAGACCCAGTACTTC.

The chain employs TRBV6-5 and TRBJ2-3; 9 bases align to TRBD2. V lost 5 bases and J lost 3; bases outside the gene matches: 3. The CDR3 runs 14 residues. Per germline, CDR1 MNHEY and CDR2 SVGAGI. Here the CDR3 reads CASSTSGGTDTQYF. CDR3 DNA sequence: TGTGCCAGCAGTACCAGCGGGGGGACAGATACGCAGTATTTT.

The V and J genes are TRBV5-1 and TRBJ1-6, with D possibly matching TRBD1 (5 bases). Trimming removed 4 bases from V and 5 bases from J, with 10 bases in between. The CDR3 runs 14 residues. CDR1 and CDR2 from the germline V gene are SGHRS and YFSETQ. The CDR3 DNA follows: TGCGCCAGCAGCCCCGACAGAGATAATTCACCCCTCCACTTT. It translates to CASSPDRDNSPLHF. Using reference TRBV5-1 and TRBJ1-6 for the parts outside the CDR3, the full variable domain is KAGVTQTPRYLIKTRGQQVTLSCSPISGHRSVSWYQQTPGQGLQFLFEYFSETQRNKGNFPGRFSGRQFSNSRSEMNVSTLELGDSALYLCASSPDRDNSPLHFGNGTRLTVT.

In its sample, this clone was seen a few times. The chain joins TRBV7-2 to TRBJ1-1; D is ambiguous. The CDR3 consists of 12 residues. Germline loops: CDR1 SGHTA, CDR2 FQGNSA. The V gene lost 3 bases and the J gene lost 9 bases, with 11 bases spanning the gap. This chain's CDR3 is CASSFTGVQAFF. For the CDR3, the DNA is TGTGCCAGCAGCTTCACCGGGGTCCAAGCTTTCTTT.

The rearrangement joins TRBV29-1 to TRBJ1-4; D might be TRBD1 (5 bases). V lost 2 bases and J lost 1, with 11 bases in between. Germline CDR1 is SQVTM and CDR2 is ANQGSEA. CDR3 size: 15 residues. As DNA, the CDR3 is TGCAGCGTTGAAAGACGGGGGATAACTAATGAAAAACTGTTTTTT. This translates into CSVERRGITNEKLFF.

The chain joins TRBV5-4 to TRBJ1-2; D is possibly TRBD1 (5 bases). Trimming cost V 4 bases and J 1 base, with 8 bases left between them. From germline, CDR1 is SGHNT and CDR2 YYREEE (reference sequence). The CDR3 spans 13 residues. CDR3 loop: CASSLDSNYGYTF. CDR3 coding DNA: TGTGCCAGCAGCCTAGACAGTAACTATGGCTACACCTTC.

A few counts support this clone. Written as DNA, the CDR3 is TGTGCCAGTAGACAACAGGGGGCAACTAATGAAAAACTGTTTTTT. Its protein product is CASRQQGATNEKLFF. V and J are TRBV19 and TRBJ1-4, with TRBD1 identical over 8 bases. CDR1 is LNHDA, CDR2 SQIVND, per germline (reference sequence). The CDR3 sequence is 15 residues long. Germline trimming cut 6 bases from V and 0 bases from J; bases unmatched to any gene: 3.

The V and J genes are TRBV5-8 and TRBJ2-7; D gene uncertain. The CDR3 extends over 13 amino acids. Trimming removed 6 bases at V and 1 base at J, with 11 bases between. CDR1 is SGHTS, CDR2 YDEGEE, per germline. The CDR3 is CASMETNSYEQYF. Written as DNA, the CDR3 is TGTGCCAGCATGGAGACCAATTCCTACGAGCAGTACTTC.

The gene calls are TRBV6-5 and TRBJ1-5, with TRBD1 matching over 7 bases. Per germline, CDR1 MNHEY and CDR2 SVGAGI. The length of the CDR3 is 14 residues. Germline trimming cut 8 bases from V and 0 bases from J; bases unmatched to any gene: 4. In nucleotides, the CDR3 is TGTGCCAGCGCGGCAGGGGGTAGCAATCAGCCCCAGCATTTT. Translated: CASAAGGSNQPQHF.

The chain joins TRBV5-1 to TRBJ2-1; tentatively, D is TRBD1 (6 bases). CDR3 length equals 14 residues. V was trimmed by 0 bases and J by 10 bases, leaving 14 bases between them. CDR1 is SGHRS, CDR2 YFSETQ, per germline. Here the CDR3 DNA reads TGCGCCAGCAGCTTGGCGGGGAAGGGGGACGAGCAGTTCTTC. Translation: CASSLAGKGDEQFF.

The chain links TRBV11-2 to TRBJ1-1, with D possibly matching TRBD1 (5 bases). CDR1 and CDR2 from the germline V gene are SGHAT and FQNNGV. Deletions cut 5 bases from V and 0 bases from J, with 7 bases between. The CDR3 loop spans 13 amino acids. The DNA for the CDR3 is TGTGCCAGCAGCGGCAGGGTGAACACTGAAGCTTTCTTT. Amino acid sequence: CASSGRVNTEAFF.

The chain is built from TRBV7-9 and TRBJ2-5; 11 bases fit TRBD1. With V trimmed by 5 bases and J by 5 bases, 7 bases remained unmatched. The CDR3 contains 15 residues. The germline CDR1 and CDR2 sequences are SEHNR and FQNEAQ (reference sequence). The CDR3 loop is CASSTDRGQAETQYF. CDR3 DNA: TGTGCCAGCAGCACGGACAGGGGGCAGGCGGAGACCCAGTACTTC.

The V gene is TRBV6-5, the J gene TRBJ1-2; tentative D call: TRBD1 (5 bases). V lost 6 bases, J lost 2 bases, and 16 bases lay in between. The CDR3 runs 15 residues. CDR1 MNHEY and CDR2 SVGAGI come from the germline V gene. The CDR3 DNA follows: TGTGCCAGCAGCAACGTCGGGGCCAGAAACTATGGCTACACCTTC. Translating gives CASSNVGARNYGYTF.

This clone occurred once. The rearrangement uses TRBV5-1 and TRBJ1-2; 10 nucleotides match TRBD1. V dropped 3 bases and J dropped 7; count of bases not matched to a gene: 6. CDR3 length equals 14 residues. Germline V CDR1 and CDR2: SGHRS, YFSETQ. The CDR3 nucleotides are TGCGCCAGCAGCTCCAGACAGGGGGCGCCTGGCTACACCTTC. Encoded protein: CASSSRQGAPGYTF.

The CDR3 loop reads CASSLNSYGYTF. The DNA for the CDR3 is TGTGCCAGCAGTTTAAACAGCTATGGCTACACCTTC. V usage is TRBV28 and J usage is TRBJ1-2; D remains ambiguous. This CDR3 comprises 12 residues. The germline V gene has CDR1 MDHEN and CDR2 SYDVKM. V lost 2 bases to trimming and J lost 4 bases, with 5 bases between them.

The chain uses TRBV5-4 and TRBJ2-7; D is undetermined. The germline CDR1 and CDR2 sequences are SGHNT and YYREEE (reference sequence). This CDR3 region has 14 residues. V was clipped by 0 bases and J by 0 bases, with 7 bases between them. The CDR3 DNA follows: TGTGCCAGCAGCTTGGACCCTGTCTCCTACGAGCAGTACTTC. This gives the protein CASSLDPVSYEQYF.

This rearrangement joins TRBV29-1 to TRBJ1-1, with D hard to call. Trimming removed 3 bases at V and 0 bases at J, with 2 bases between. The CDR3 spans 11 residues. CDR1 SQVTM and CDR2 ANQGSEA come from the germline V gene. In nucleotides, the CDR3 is TGCAGCGTTGACATGAACACTGAAGCTTTCTTT. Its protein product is CSVDMNTEAFF.

The CDR3 nucleotides read TGTGCCAGCAGTAATTACAGGGGGGGAAGTACTGAAGCTTTCTTT. It translates to CASSNYRGGSTEAFF. J is TRBJ1-1 and V is TRBV6-5, with 8 bases fitting TRBD1. J was trimmed by 5 bases and V by 5 bases; bases with no gene match: 10. The length of the CDR3 is 15 residues. CDR1 and CDR2 (germline): MNHEY, SVGAGI.

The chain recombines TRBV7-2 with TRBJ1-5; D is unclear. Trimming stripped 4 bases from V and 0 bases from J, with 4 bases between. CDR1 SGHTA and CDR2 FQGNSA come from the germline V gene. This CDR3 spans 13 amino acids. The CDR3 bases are TGTGCCAGCAGCTCTTATAGCAATCAGCCCCAGCATTTT. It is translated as CASSSYSNQPQHF.

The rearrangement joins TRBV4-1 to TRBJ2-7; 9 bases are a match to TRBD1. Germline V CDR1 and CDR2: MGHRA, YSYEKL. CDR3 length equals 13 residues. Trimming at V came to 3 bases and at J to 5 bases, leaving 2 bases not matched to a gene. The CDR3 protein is CASSQGQGHEQYF. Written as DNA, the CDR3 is TGCGCCAGCAGCCAGGGACAGGGCCACGAGCAGTACTTC.

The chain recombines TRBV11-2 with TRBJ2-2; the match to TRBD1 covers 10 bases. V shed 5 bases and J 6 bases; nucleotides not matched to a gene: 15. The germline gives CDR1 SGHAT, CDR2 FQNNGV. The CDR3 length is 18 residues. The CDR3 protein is CASSLLPMGTGAAGELFF. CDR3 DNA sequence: TGTGCCAGCAGCCTCTTACCCATGGGGACAGGGGCGGCCGGGGAGCTGTTTTTT.

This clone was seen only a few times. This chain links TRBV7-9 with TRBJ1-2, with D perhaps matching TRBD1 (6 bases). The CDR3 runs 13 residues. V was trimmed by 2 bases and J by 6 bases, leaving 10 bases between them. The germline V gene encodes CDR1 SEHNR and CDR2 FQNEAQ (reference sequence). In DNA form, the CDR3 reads TGTGCCAGCAGCTTACGGGGGCAGGATGGCTACACCTTC. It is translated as CASSLRGQDGYTF.

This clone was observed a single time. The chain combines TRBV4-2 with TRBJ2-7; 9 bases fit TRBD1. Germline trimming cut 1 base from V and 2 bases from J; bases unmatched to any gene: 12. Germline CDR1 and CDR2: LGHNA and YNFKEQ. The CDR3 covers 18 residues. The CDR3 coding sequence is TGTGCCAGCAGCCAAGGAATCCAAGCCGGGACAGGGACCTACGAGCAGTACTTC. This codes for CASSQGIQAGTGTYEQYF.

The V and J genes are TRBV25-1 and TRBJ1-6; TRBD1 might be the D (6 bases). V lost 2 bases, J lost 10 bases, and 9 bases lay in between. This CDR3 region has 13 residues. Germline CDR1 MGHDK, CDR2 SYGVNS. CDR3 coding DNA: TGTGCCAGCAGTGAAGCGGGGGGCTCACCCCTCCACTTT. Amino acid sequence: CASSEAGGSPLHF.

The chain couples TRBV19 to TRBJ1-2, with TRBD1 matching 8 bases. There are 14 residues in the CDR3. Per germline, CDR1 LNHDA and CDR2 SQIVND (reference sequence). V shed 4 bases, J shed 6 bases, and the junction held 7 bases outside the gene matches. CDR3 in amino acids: CASSTHAGGNGYTF. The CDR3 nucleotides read TGTGCCAGTAGTACCCACGCAGGGGGCAATGGCTACACCTTC.

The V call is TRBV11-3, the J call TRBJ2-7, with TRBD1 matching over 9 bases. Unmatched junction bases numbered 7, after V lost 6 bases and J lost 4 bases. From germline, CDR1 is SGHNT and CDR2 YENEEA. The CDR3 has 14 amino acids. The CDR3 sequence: CASSYGTGLYEQYF. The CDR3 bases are TGTGCCAGCAGTTATGGGACAGGGTTGTACGAGCAGTACTTC. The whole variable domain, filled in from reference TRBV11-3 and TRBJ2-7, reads EAGVVQSPRYKIIEKKQPVAFWCNPISGHNTLYWYLQNLGQGPELLIRYENEEAVDDSQLPKDRFSAERLKGVDSTLKIQPAELGDSAVYLCASSYGTGLYEQYFGPGTRLTVT.